This T cell receptor (beta chain) was sequenced for a study of T cells after yellow fever vaccination (dated by TCRdb to the late 2010s). At the level of the whole study: The SMART-Seq v4 Ultra Low Input RNA kit was used to prepare libraries from fractions with low cell numbers. Two healthy male donors, one aged 18 to 30 and one aged 30 to 40 years, made up the cohort. Bulk PBMC replicates and cell subsets were isolated from blood drawn at multiple timepoints before and after both primary and secondary immunization. To follow T-cell clones before and after both primary and booster YFV17D yellow fever vaccination, bulk TCR alpha and beta repertoires underwent longitudinal sequencing. The full study reports these points: The secondary T-cell response was weaker than the primary response but faster, peaking on day 5 instead of day 15. Because the study included only a couple of donors, the extent to which the findings can be generalized is limited. A small fraction of clonotypes showed up in both the CD4 and CD8 compartments, probably as a result of convergent recombination. Most clones expanded after primary vaccination were re-detected after the booster (almost 98% of CD4 and approximately 89% of CD8), suggesting broad memory maintenance. Computational filtering was required because FACS-sorted repertoires could contain abundant contaminating clonotypes from the bulk population.

For CDR1 and CDR2, the germline V gene lists MRHNA and SNTAGT. Spanning cysteine to phenylalanine, the CDR3 consists of 16 amino acids. Of the read, only the CDR3 DNA is kept; its 48 bases are in frame from base 1. Deletion took 3 bases off V and 7 bases off J, with a span of 22 bases between the germline ends. What this sample's treatment or condition label stands for: live attenuated yellow fever vaccine strain. At every blood-draw timepoint, two biological replicates of bulk PBMCs were collected. A standard Ficoll-Paque protocol was used to isolate PBMCs from peripheral blood. TriZol was used to extract RNA from bulk PBMCs, CD4 and CD8 fractions, and dextramer-positive and dextramer-negative fractions. On this clonotype itself: Its antigen is currently not known. Base qualities were left out, and no much larger clone turns up one base away.

TCR cDNA was synthesized by 5'RACE template switching, which introduced a universal primer site and unique molecular identifiers. Priming for cDNA synthesis came from both the TCR alpha and TCR beta constant segments. Two PCR steps were used to amplify libraries, with sample barcodes and sequencing adapters being added in the second step. Sequencing of libraries was done on Illumina HiSeq 2500 (2x100 bp) or NovaSeq (2x150 bp). The paper's processing steps were these. Demultiplexing of reads and collapsing into UMI consensus sequences were performed with MIGEC, and V(D)J alignment was carried out with MiXCR. Using edgeR on replicate PBMC samples, clonotypes were called vaccine-responding if FDR was below 0.01 and the log2 fold change was above 5 up to day 15. CD4 or CD8 identity was assigned to each bulk clonotype according to whether the clonotype was present at higher abundance in the sequenced CD4 repertoire or the sequenced CD8 repertoire. TCRdb's own reprocessing of the public reads used fastp at Q25 and MiXCR and kept productive beta chains. Rows merge per CDR3 protein into single entries with the most common DNA and genes. The authors' filters were not applied to this entry. This sample has about 630,000 distinct CDR3 sequences in its table, and approximately 13% of those were observed once. Together, the top ten hold about 15% of the sample.

The origin of this receptor is a man aged 25 to 45 who received the YFV17D yellow fever vaccine. The input for sequencing was PBMCs, taken on the day of the yellow fever booster vaccination. The V and J genes are TRBV6-4 and TRBJ2-7; 5 matching bases give a weak D call of TRBD2. The encoded CDR3 is CASSEPTRAPLREQYF. Here is the DNA: TGTGCCAGCAGTGAACCTACTAGGGCCCCCTTGAGGGAGCAGTACTTC.